Below are 5 T cell receptor beta chains sequenced from a single sample in a study of cytomegalovirus exposure and HLA in healthy donors. TCRdb's table, derived via immunoSEQ multiplex PCR, lists solely in-frame clones and lacks some. The repertoire holds 65,000 to 75,000 clones, with 94% as singletons. Input material: PBMCs. These receptors came from a man between 18 and 35 years old in good health and CMV-seropositive.

The chain recombines TRBV13 with TRBJ2-1, with 10 bases lining up with TRBD1. Germline assignment: CDR1 PRHDT and CDR2 FYEKMQ (reference sequence). Unmatched junction bases numbered 4, after V lost 6 bases and J lost 5 bases. This CDR3 is 14 amino acids long. CDR3 coding DNA: TGTGCCAGCAGGGAAGGACAGGGGGACAATGAGCAGTTCTTC. Translation gives CASREGQGDNEQFF.

The chain joins TRBV2 to TRBJ1-2; 8 bases align to TRBD1. Per the germline V gene, CDR1 is SNHLY and CDR2 is FYNNEI. The CDR3 has 12 residues. Trimming took 10 bases from V and 5 from J; bases not matched to a gene: 6. CDR3 loop: CATPDRDYGYTF. The CDR3 region has the DNA TGTGCCACACCGGACAGGGATTATGGCTACACCTTC. The variable domain in full, completed from reference TRBV2 and TRBJ1-2, reads EPEVTQTPSHQVTQMGQEVILRCVPISNHLYFYWYRQILGQKVEFLVSFYNNEISEKSEIFDDQFSVERPDGSNFTLKIRSTKLEDSAMYFCATPDRDYGYTFGSGTRLTVV.

This rearrangement joins TRBV10-1 to TRBJ2-1; maybe TRBD1 (6 bases). V was cut by 0 bases and J by 15 bases, with 12 bases left in between. This CDR3 is built from 12 residues. In germline, CDR1 is WNHNN, CDR2 SYGVQD (reference sequence). This chain's CDR3 is CASSESRTALFF. CDR3 in DNA: TGCGCCAGCAGTGAGTCCCGGACAGCCCTGTTCTTC.

In the case of this clone: Germline is not matched at one junction end, which may reflect a read error. V is TRBV7-7 and J is TRBJ2-1; tentatively, D is TRBD1 (6 bases). The germline CDR1 and CDR2 sequences are SSHAT and FNYEAQ (reference sequence). This CDR3 comprises 12 residues. As DNA, the CDR3 is TGTGCTAGCAGCCCACTAGGGGGTGAGCAGTTCTTC. Protein: CASSPLGGEQFF.

The chain has TRBV30 and TRBJ1-3; 12 bases are shared with TRBD1. The ends lost 3 bases at V and 0 bases at J; junction bases unmatched: 6. In germline, CDR1 is GTSNPN, CDR2 SVGIG (reference sequence). This CDR3 has 17 residues. The CDR3 DNA sequence: TGTGCCTGGAGCCCGGGACAGGGGGCCAACTCTGGAAACACCATATATTTT. Amino acids: CAWSPGQGANSGNTIYF. Supplemented by reference TRBV30 and TRBJ1-3, the full variable domain reads SQTIHQWPATLVQPVGSPLSLECTVEGTSNPNLYWYRQAAGRGLQLLFYSVGIGQISSEVPQNLSASRPQDRQFILSSKKLLLSDSGFYLCAWSPGQGANSGNTIYFGEGSWLTVV.